The 5 T cell receptor beta chains given below trace back to one sample, sequenced in a study of blood T cell repertoires in COVID-19. Produced via immunoSEQ multiplex PCR; TCRdb's table is partial and in-frame only. The table includes around 130,000 clones, more than 75% detected once. The sample consisted of peripheral blood. The receptors shown here come from a woman in her fifties or sixties with acute or convalescent COVID-19.

The chain joins TRBV5-5 to TRBJ1-4; 11 nucleotides agree with TRBD1. In germline, CDR1 is SGHKS, CDR2 YYEKEE (reference sequence). This CDR3 contains 16 residues. Unmatched junction bases numbered 3, after V lost 3 bases and J lost 2 bases. CDR3 nucleotide sequence: TGTGCCAGCAGCTGGACAGGGGGCGGGACTAATGAAAAACTGTTTTTT. Protein sequence: CASSWTGGGTNEKLFF.

This chain connects TRBV18 to TRBJ1-5; TRBD1 is a possible D gene (5 bases). V lost 3 bases, J lost 7 bases, and 13 bases lay in between. This CDR3 has 14 amino acids. Germline V gene sequence: CDR1 KGHSH, CDR2 LQKENI. The CDR3 is CASSPIREDQPQHF. The CDR3 DNA reads as TGTGCCAGCTCACCGATCAGGGAGGACCAGCCCCAGCATTTT.

Only one count was recorded for this clone. This sequence joins TRBV12-3 or TRBV12-4 and TRBJ2-5; D is possibly TRBD1 (6 bases). This CDR3 has 13 residues. Trimming left V 7 bases short and J 5 bases short, with 14 bases between. Here the CDR3 reads CASNSGVRETQYF. CDR3 DNA sequence: TGTGCCAGCAATTCAGGGGTCCGGGAGACCCAGTACTTC.

There are a few counts of this clone. This rearrangement joins TRBV11-2 to TRBJ2-7; possibly TRBD1 for D (6 bases). The germline V gene encodes CDR1 SGHAT and CDR2 FQNNGV. The CDR3 runs 14 residues. Trimming removed 3 bases from V and 1 base from J, with 10 bases in between. The CDR3, as DNA: TGTGCCAGCAGCTTCGGACAGTATTCCTACGAGCAGTACTTC. Protein product: CASSFGQYSYEQYF.

V usage is TRBV28 and J usage is TRBJ1-1, with a tentative D call TRBD1 (6 bases). This CDR3 region has 16 residues. CDR1 MDHEN and CDR2 SYDVKM come from the germline V gene. V lost 6 bases, J lost 0 bases, and 17 bases lay in between. CDR3 region: CASRLLWEGVNTEAFF. CDR3 coding DNA: TGTGCCAGCAGACTCCTTTGGGAGGGGGTGAACACTGAAGCTTTCTTT.